A selection of T cell receptor beta chains follows, all from one sample in a study of STAT5B mutations in CD4+ large granular lymphocyte leukemia. Profiling relied on immunoSEQ multiplex PCR, and the TCRdb table lists in-frame clones only, not all of them. This sample has approximately 52,000 clones, with roughly three quarters found just once. Sequencing used CD4+ T cells from blood buffy coats. The receptors here all came from a human donor in good health. The CDR3 runs from the conserved cysteine through the conserved F or W. The order of the fields is J gene, V gene, clone size, D gene, CDR3 DNA, CDR3 protein. The D gene is left open where the match is weak. Expanded clones are given a class, and other clones once, few, many or no size at all.

J gene: TRBJ1-2
V gene: TRBV5-1
clone size: -
D gene: -
CDR3 DNA: TGCGCCAGCAGCTTAAACACCCAGGGCTATGGCTACACCTTC
CDR3 protein: CASSLNTQGYGYTF

J gene: TRBJ2-2
V gene: TRBV18
clone size: -
D gene: TRBD1
CDR3 DNA: TGTGCCAGCCGACCAGGACAGGCGAACACCGGGGAGCTGTTTTTT
CDR3 protein: CASRPGQANTGELFF

J gene: TRBJ2-5
V gene: TRBV27
clone size: -
D gene: TRBD1
CDR3 DNA: TGTGCCAGCAGGGGGGACAGGGGTCAGGGGTCCAAAGAGACCCAGTACTTC
CDR3 protein: CASRGDRGQGSKETQYF

J gene: TRBJ2-7
V gene: TRBV11-2
clone size: -
D gene: -
CDR3 DNA: TGTGCCAGCAGCTTAATGGCTACCCCTTCTTACGAGCAGTACTTC
CDR3 protein: CASSLMATPSYEQYF

J gene: TRBJ2-3
V gene: TRBV5-1
clone size: once
D gene: -
CDR3 DNA: TGCGCCAGCAGCTTGGAAGCAGGGCAGGGCACGCAGTATTTT
CDR3 protein: CASSLEAGQGTQYF

J gene: TRBJ1-3
V gene: TRBV15
clone size: once
D gene: TRBD1
CDR3 DNA: TGTGCCACCAGCTCGGGACAGGGGGCGACAGGGCGGGACACCATATATTTT
CDR3 protein: CATSSGQGATGRDTIYF

J gene: TRBJ1-1
V gene: TRBV6-1
clone size: -
D gene: -
CDR3 DNA: TGTGCCAGCAGTGAATTACGGCATAACACTGAAGCTTTCTTT
CDR3 protein: CASSELRHNTEAFF

J gene: TRBJ1-1
V gene: TRBV5-4
clone size: -
D gene: TRBD1
CDR3 DNA: TGTGCCAGCAGCTTGGCCGACAGGGGGAACACTGAAGCTTTCTTT
CDR3 protein: CASSLADRGNTEAFF

J gene: TRBJ2-5
V gene: TRBV27
clone size: -
D gene: -
CDR3 DNA: TGTGCCAGCAGGAGACTAACCCCTAACCCCCAAGAGACCCAGTACTTC
CDR3 protein: CASRRLTPNPQETQYF

J gene: TRBJ1-4
V gene: TRBV7-2
clone size: -
D gene: -
CDR3 DNA: TGTGCCAGCAGCCCAGGGGACTACCCTAGGAGTGAAAAACTGTTTTTT
CDR3 protein: CASSPGDYPRSEKLFF

J gene: TRBJ2-7
V gene: TRBV5-1
clone size: -
D gene: TRBD1
CDR3 DNA: TGCGCCAGCAGCTCGGGACAGGGGCGAGAGCAGTACTTC
CDR3 protein: CASSSGQGREQYF

J gene: TRBJ2-3
V gene: TRBV4-2
clone size: -
D gene: TRBD2
CDR3 DNA: TGTGCCAGCAGCCAAGATCACGGGGGGGCATGGGATACGCAGTATTTT
CDR3 protein: CASSQDHGGAWDTQYF

J gene: TRBJ2-5
V gene: TRBV19
clone size: -
D gene: TRBD1
CDR3 DNA: TGTGCCAGTAGCACTCACAGGGGTGGAGAGACCCAGTACTTC
CDR3 protein: CASSTHRGGETQYF

J gene: TRBJ1-6
V gene: TRBV9
clone size: -
D gene: -
CDR3 DNA: TGTGCCAGCACCAAAAGGGGGGATCTTGGTTCACCCCTCCACTTT
CDR3 protein: CASTKRGDLGSPLHF

J gene: TRBJ1-2
V gene: TRBV19
clone size: -
D gene: TRBD1
CDR3 DNA: TGTGCCAGTAGTAGCACAGGGGGCGGTCCATATGGCTACACCTTC
CDR3 protein: CASSSTGGGPYGYTF

J gene: TRBJ2-7
V gene: TRBV9
clone size: -
D gene: TRBD2
CDR3 DNA: TGTGCCAGCAGCGTAGACCCGTCGGGGGGCTACGAGCAGTACTTC
CDR3 protein: CASSVDPSGGYEQYF

J gene: TRBJ1-6
V gene: TRBV27
clone size: -
D gene: -
CDR3 DNA: TGTGCCAGCAGCCGACTGGAGTCACCCCTCCACTTT
CDR3 protein: CASSRLESPLHF

J gene: TRBJ1-1
V gene: TRBV28
clone size: -
D gene: -
CDR3 DNA: TGTGCCAGCAGTTTACAGGGTAGGGGTGAAGCTTTCTTT
CDR3 protein: CASSLQGRGEAFF

J gene: TRBJ2-3
V gene: TRBV5-1
clone size: -
D gene: -
CDR3 DNA: TGCGCCAGCAGCTTGTCCCCGGGAGAGACGCAGTATTTT
CDR3 protein: CASSLSPGETQYF

J gene: TRBJ1-1
V gene: TRBV18
clone size: -
D gene: -
CDR3 DNA: TGTGCCAGCTCATCGGACAGTAGGGGGTTGAACACTGAAGCTTTCTTT
CDR3 protein: CASSSDSRGLNTEAFF

J gene: TRBJ2-3
V gene: TRBV13
clone size: once
D gene: TRBD2
CDR3 DNA: TGTGCCAGCAACCCAGCGGGGACAGATACGCAGTATTTT
CDR3 protein: CASNPAGTDTQYF

J gene: TRBJ2-7
V gene: TRBV27
clone size: -
D gene: TRBD1
CDR3 DNA: TGTGCCAGCAGTCCAGGGACAGGGCAAAGCTCCTACGAGCAGTACTTC
CDR3 protein: CASSPGTGQSSYEQYF

J gene: TRBJ2-7
V gene: TRBV5-4
clone size: -
D gene: TRBD2
CDR3 DNA: TGTGCCAGCAGCTTGGGGGGGGGTACTACCTACGAGCAGTACTTC
CDR3 protein: CASSLGGGTTYEQYF

J gene: TRBJ2-5
V gene: TRBV29-1
clone size: -
D gene: -
CDR3 DNA: TGCAGCGTTGGGGCTTACCAATCGGAGACCCAGTACTTC
CDR3 protein: CSVGAYQSETQYF

J gene: TRBJ1-6
V gene: TRBV30
clone size: -
D gene: -
CDR3 DNA: TGTGCCTGGTCGGGGCTGACCGGTAATTCACCCCTCCACTTT
CDR3 protein: CAWSGLTGNSPLHF

J gene: TRBJ2-3
V gene: TRBV15
clone size: -
D gene: -
CDR3 DNA: TGTGCCACGAGTGACGGGGGGCCGGATACGCAGTATTTT
CDR3 protein: CATSDGGPDTQYF

J gene: TRBJ1-4
V gene: TRBV2
clone size: few
D gene: -
CDR3 DNA: TGTGCCAGCCGGGAAACTAATGAAAAACTGTTTTTT
CDR3 protein: CASRETNEKLFF

J gene: TRBJ2-3
V gene: TRBV5-1
clone size: -
D gene: -
CDR3 DNA: TGCGCCAGCAGCTTGGGCCAGGAGCCCAGCACAGATACGCAGTATTTT
CDR3 protein: CASSLGQEPSTDTQYF

J gene: TRBJ1-2
V gene: TRBV7-2
clone size: -
D gene: -
CDR3 DNA: TGTGCCAGCGCCCTCCGGACGGGGGCGGATGGCTACACCTTC
CDR3 protein: CASALRTGADGYTF

J gene: TRBJ2-2
V gene: TRBV11-2
clone size: few
D gene: -
CDR3 DNA: TGTGCCAGCAGCCGGGTGAGGGGGGACACCGGGGAGCTGTTTTTT
CDR3 protein: CASSRVRGDTGELFF

J gene: TRBJ2-3
V gene: TRBV19
clone size: -
D gene: -
CDR3 DNA: TGTGCCAGTAATCGCGGTAGGGGTTTTGGGGCAGATACGCAGTATTTT
CDR3 protein: CASNRGRGFGADTQYF

J gene: TRBJ1-2
V gene: TRBV19
clone size: -
D gene: -
CDR3 DNA: TGTGCCAGTAGTATAGACCCCGGAAGACCTGGCTACACCTTC
CDR3 protein: CASSIDPGRPGYTF

J gene: TRBJ2-1
V gene: TRBV6-5
clone size: -
D gene: TRBD1
CDR3 DNA: TGTGCCAGTACGGACAGGTACAATGAGCAGTTCTTC
CDR3 protein: CASTDRYNEQFF

J gene: TRBJ2-2
V gene: TRBV7-2
clone size: -
D gene: TRBD2
CDR3 DNA: TGTGCCAGCAGTCCCTTCCTAGCGGGGGGAATCGGGGAGCTGTTTTTT
CDR3 protein: CASSPFLAGGIGELFF

J gene: TRBJ2-3
V gene: TRBV19
clone size: -
D gene: TRBD2
CDR3 DNA: TGTGCCAGTAGTCCGAAGCGGGGGGGTGGTAGAGATACGCAGTATTTT
CDR3 protein: CASSPKRGGGRDTQYF

J gene: TRBJ2-3
V gene: TRBV2
clone size: -
D gene: -
CDR3 DNA: TGTGCCGGCAGACCCCAACTAGTGCGCACAGATACGCAGTATTTT
CDR3 protein: CAGRPQLVRTDTQYF

J gene: TRBJ1-2
V gene: TRBV7-9
clone size: -
D gene: -
CDR3 DNA: TGTGCCAGCAGCCCAGGACAGTCAATCAACTATGGCTACACCTTC
CDR3 protein: CASSPGQSINYGYTF

J gene: TRBJ1-4
V gene: TRBV12-5
clone size: -
D gene: -
CDR3 DNA: TGTGCTAGTGGTGTTGGGAAGGGGCGTAAGGAAAAACTGTTTTTT
CDR3 protein: CASGVGKGRKEKLFF

J gene: TRBJ1-6
V gene: TRBV28
clone size: -
D gene: -
CDR3 DNA: TGTGCCAGCAGTTCGAGCAGCCCCTATAATTCACCCCTCCACTTT
CDR3 protein: CASSSSSPYNSPLHF

J gene: TRBJ1-1
V gene: TRBV29-1
clone size: -
D gene: -
CDR3 DNA: TGCAGCGTTGAAGACGCCAAGGGGTTGGGACACATGAACACTGAAGCTTTCTTT
CDR3 protein: CSVEDAKGLGHMNTEAFF

J gene: TRBJ2-5
V gene: TRBV19
clone size: -
D gene: -
CDR3 DNA: TGTGCCAGTAGTATAGCGCTAGCGCGGGAGACCCAGTACTTC
CDR3 protein: CASSIALARETQYF

J gene: TRBJ1-2
V gene: TRBV19
clone size: -
D gene: -
CDR3 DNA: TGTGCCAGTAGGTTCTCCGGGAGCTATGGCTACACCTTC
CDR3 protein: CASRFSGSYGYTF

J gene: TRBJ1-4
V gene: TRBV19
clone size: few
D gene: -
CDR3 DNA: TGTGCCAGTAGTCGTCAGGGGTTATCTAATGAAAAACTGTTTTTT
CDR3 protein: CASSRQGLSNEKLFF

J gene: TRBJ1-6
V gene: TRBV28
clone size: -
D gene: -
CDR3 DNA: TGTGCCAGCACCCTTGGGGGGCGGGTTAGTTCACCCCTCCACTTT
CDR3 protein: CASTLGGRVSSPLHF

J gene: TRBJ2-1
V gene: TRBV6-1
clone size: -
D gene: TRBD1
CDR3 DNA: TGTGCCAGCAGTGAGAGGGGGCAAGACTACAATGAGCAGTTCTTC
CDR3 protein: CASSERGQDYNEQFF

J gene: TRBJ1-3
V gene: TRBV7-2
clone size: -
D gene: -
CDR3 DNA: TGTGCCAGCAGCCCCGGGCGGGGTTCAGGCCTGTCTGGAAACACCATATATTTT
CDR3 protein: CASSPGRGSGLSGNTIYF